The source of this TCR beta chain is a study of preoperative IRX-2 immunotherapy in early breast cancer. Clones were read by immunoSEQ multiplex PCR, and TCRdb kept only the in-frame ones, dropping some. Of around 38,000 clones in the sample, about 80% are singletons; the top ten hold approximately 1.2%. The CDR3 has 14 amino acids. Unmatched junction bases numbered 9, after V lost 4 bases and J lost 4 bases. CDR1 is GTSNPN, CDR2 SVGIG, per germline (reference sequence). This sample's treatment: preoperative locoregional IRX-2 cytokine immunotherapy. The genes are TRBV30 and TRBJ1-2, with 7 bases aligning to TRBD1. The TCR comes from a human donor with breast cancer. Here the sequenced sample was tumor tissue, taken after IRX-2 immunotherapy. In nucleotides, the CDR3 is TGTGCCTGGAATTCCTTCTCAGGGGGCTATGGCTACACCTTC. Protein sequence: CAWNSFSGGYGYTF.